Each of the 21 T cell receptor beta chains below was sequenced from the same sample in a study of identical twins. TCRdb recomputed calls from the 5' RACE reads with MiXCR, one row per CDR3 protein. The sample carries 1.5 million to 2 million distinct CDR3 sequences, about 31% recorded once. Sequencing was performed on cord blood. These TCRs come from a newborn girl in good health.

The rearrangement uses TRBV4-1 and TRBJ1-1, with no clear D. This CDR3 contains 14 residues. Germline CDR1 and CDR2: MGHRA and YSYEKL. V was cut by 3 bases and J by 4 bases, with 12 bases left in between. CDR3 sequence reads: CASSQARGGTEAFF. CDR3 nucleotide sequence: TGCGCCAGCAGCCAGGCACGGGGTGGCACTGAAGCTTTCTTT.

This clonotype has just a few counts. The genes are TRBV15 and TRBJ1-4; D unresolved. The CDR3 loop spans 17 amino acids. Looked up from germline, CDR1 is LNHNV and CDR2 is YYDKDF (reference sequence). With 6 bases removed from V and 0 bases from J, the gap between germline ends came to 17 bases. The CDR3 sequence is CATSYSLHLSTNEKLFF. The CDR3 nucleotides read TGTGCCACCAGTTACTCTCTACACCTTTCAACTAATGAAAAACTGTTTTTT.

Concerning this clonotype: Sequence at one end of the junction differs from germline and may be a read error. This chain connects TRBV7-7 to TRBJ2-3, with 13 bases matching TRBD2. The CDR3 is 18 residues long. Germline values: CDR1 SSHAT, CDR2 FNYEAQ (reference sequence). This CDR3 is CASSARLAGGHSTDTQYF. CDR3 nucleotides: TGTGCTAGCAGCGCACGACTAGCGGGAGGCCACAGCACAGATACGCAGTATTTT. The whole variable domain, filled in from reference TRBV7-7 and TRBJ2-3, reads GAGVSQSPRYKVTKRGQDVTLRCDPISSHATLYWYQQALGQGPEFLTYFNYEAQPDKSGLPSDRFSAERPEGSISTLTIQRTEQRDSAMYRCASSARLAGGHSTDTQYFGPGTRLTVL.

V is TRBV27 and J is TRBJ2-5, with D perhaps matching TRBD1 (6 bases). The CDR3 has 13 amino acids. Trimming took 3 bases from V and 11 from J, leaving 16 bases between them. CDR1 and CDR2 from the germline V gene are MNHEY and SMNVEV (reference sequence). This chain's CDR3 is CASSFGQGQAQYF. The CDR3 DNA follows: TGTGCCAGCAGTTTCGGTCAGGGACAAGCGCAGTACTTC.

J is TRBJ1-5 and V is TRBV6-5; 7 bases are shared with TRBD1. Germline CDR1 reads MNHEY; CDR2 reads SVGAGI. V trimming: 8 bases; J trimming: 0 bases; junction bases outside the gene matches: 7. This CDR3 comprises 15 residues. The CDR3 DNA is TGTGCCAGCGGTCAGGGGGGCGATAGCAATCAGCCCCAGCATTTT. This encodes CASGQGGDSNQPQHF.

This clonotype showed up just a few times. V is TRBV6-1 and J is TRBJ1-2, with TRBD1 matching over 7 bases. From germline, CDR1 is MNHNS and CDR2 SASEGT. The CDR3 covers 15 residues. V was pared by 4 bases and J by 3 bases, with 8 bases of the junction left unmatched. CDR3 amino acids: CASSAEDRSHYGYTF. In DNA form, the CDR3 reads TGTGCCAGCAGTGCTGAGGACAGGTCTCACTATGGCTACACCTTC.

This clonotype occurred a few times. This sequence joins TRBV20-1 and TRBJ2-4; TRBD1 is a possible D gene (6 bases). This CDR3 is built from 13 residues. Germline V gene lookup returns CDR1 DFQATT and CDR2 SNEGSKA (reference sequence). V gave up 0 bases and J gave up 8 bases, with 11 bases separating them. The CDR3 bases are TGCAGTGCTAGAGATTTTCCAGGGGACATTCAGTACTTC. Translation gives CSARDFPGDIQYF.

This clonotype showed up just a few times. The chain employs TRBV28 and TRBJ2-7; 12 bases agree with TRBD1. The CDR3 spans 15 residues. Germline V gene sequence: CDR1 MDHEN, CDR2 SYDVKM. V lost 3 bases, J lost 5 bases, and 5 bases stayed unmatched. The CDR3 spells CASSLPRDRGHEQYF. The CDR3 bases are TGTGCCAGCAGTTTGCCCCGGGACAGGGGGCACGAGCAGTACTTC.

This clonotype came up a few times. The chain links TRBV20-1 to TRBJ1-2; 7 bases are shared with TRBD1. This CDR3 comprises 14 residues. Germline V gene sequence: CDR1 DFQATT, CDR2 SNEGSKA (reference sequence). The junction had 5 bases not matched to a gene; V was cut back by 1 base and J by 3 bases. The CDR3 loop reads CSARGGTADYGYTF. The CDR3 DNA reads TGCAGTGCTAGAGGCGGGACAGCCGACTATGGCTACACCTTC.

The CDR3 nucleotides read TGCGCCAGCAGCTTGGTACCGCTAGCTAGCACAGATACGCAGTATTTT. Translation: CASSLVPLASTDTQYF. The rearrangement uses TRBV5-1 and TRBJ2-3; D is perhaps TRBD2 (5 bases). CDR1 and CDR2 (germline): SGHRS, YFSETQ. V lost 0 bases and J 0 bases, leaving 11 bases between the germline ends. CDR3 length: 16 residues.

This clonotype occurred a few times. CDR3 bases: TGTGCCAGCAGTGGGGGCGCAGGGGGGGTGGGAAGCTCCTACAATGAGCAGTTCTTC. Encoded protein: CASSGGAGGVGSSYNEQFF. The chain has TRBV25-1 and TRBJ2-1, with D perhaps assigned TRBD1 or TRBD2 (7 bases each). This CDR3 is built from 19 residues. Germline V gives CDR1 MGHDK, CDR2 SYGVNS. V was pared by 4 bases and J by 0 bases, with 22 bases between.

This clonotype turned up a few times. The V call is TRBV12-3 or TRBV12-4, the J call TRBJ1-2, with D maybe TRBD1 (6 bases). The CDR3 runs to 15 residues. V shed 1 base and J shed 4 bases, with 13 bases lying between them. The DNA for the CDR3 is TGTGCCAGCAGTTTAGAGTCAGGGGTCCCCTATGGCTACACCTTC. Its protein product is CASSLESGVPYGYTF.

CDR3 in amino acids: CASSTGLAGSDTQYF. In DNA form, the CDR3 reads TGTGCCAGCAGTACGGGACTAGCGGGCTCGGATACGCAGTATTTT. The chain joins TRBV6-4 to TRBJ2-3, with TRBD2 matching 12 bases. The trim removed 5 bases at V and 6 bases at J, leaving 6 bases unmatched. The germline CDR1 and CDR2 sequences are MRHNA and SNTAGT. The CDR3 consists of 15 residues.

This clonotype has just a few counts. The chain carries TRBV6-4 and TRBJ1-2; tentatively, D is TRBD1 (6 bases). Germline values: CDR1 MRHNA, CDR2 SNTAGT. The CDR3 is 17 residues long. V was cut by 1 base and J by 4 bases, with 19 bases left in between. The CDR3 nucleotides are TGTGCCAGCAGTGACTTTTCAGGGGAAGGGGGACGCTATGGCTACACCTTC. Residues: CASSDFSGEGGRYGYTF.

This chain connects TRBV9 to TRBJ1-1; 7 nucleotides agree with TRBD1. Germline trimming cut 0 bases from V and 3 bases from J; bases unmatched to any gene: 5. The germline CDR1 and CDR2 sequences are SGDLS and YYNGEE. This CDR3 has 15 residues. CDR3 sequence reads: CASSVEGGGDTEAFF. The CDR3 DNA reads TGTGCCAGCAGCGTAGAGGGAGGGGGCGACACTGAAGCTTTCTTT.

On this clonotype itself: A much bigger clone sits one base away, suggesting this may be a read error. This chain uses TRBV4-2 with TRBJ2-1; D unresolved. Trimming pared 1 base from V and 10 bases from J, leaving 17 bases between. The germline V gene has CDR1 LGHNA and CDR2 YNFKEQ. The CDR3 has 15 amino acids. CDR3 protein: CASSQAAGLSYEQFF. DNA of the CDR3: TGTGCCAGCAGCCAAGCGGCAGGCCTCTCCTACGAGCAGTTCTTC.

The rearrangement joins TRBV29-1 to TRBJ2-2; TRBD1 aligns across 9 bases. V shed 1 base, J shed 4 bases, and the junction held 4 bases outside the gene matches. CDR1 SQVTM and CDR2 ANQGSEA come from the germline V gene. The CDR3 consists of 15 residues. In DNA form, the CDR3 reads TGCAGCGTTGAAGGGACAGGGGCCCCCACCGGGGAGCTGTTTTTT. Translated, it gives CSVEGTGAPTGELFF.

This sequence joins TRBV20-1 and TRBJ2-1; TRBD2 agrees at 10 bases. Germline values: CDR1 DFQATT, CDR2 SNEGSKA (reference sequence). The CDR3 has 14 amino acids. The J segment lost 6 bases and the V segment lost 1 base, leaving 3 bases of the junction unmatched. The chain's CDR3 is CSARAASGGNEQFF. DNA of the CDR3: TGCAGTGCTAGAGCCGCTAGCGGGGGCAATGAGCAGTTCTTC.

This clonotype was detected a few times. J is TRBJ2-1 and V is TRBV5-4, with 10 bases lining up with TRBD2. V dropped 0 bases and J dropped 4; count of bases not matched to a gene: 7. The CDR3 contains 17 residues. Germline V gene lookup returns CDR1 SGHNT and CDR2 YYREEE (reference sequence). CDR3 amino acids: CASSLETSGRGYNEQFF. CDR3 coding DNA: TGTGCCAGCAGCTTGGAGACAAGCGGGAGGGGGTACAATGAGCAGTTCTTC.

This clonotype appeared a few times. The V gene is TRBV2, the J gene TRBJ1-5; a possible D gene is TRBD1 (6 bases). This CDR3 is 15 amino acids long. Trimming took 5 bases from V and 3 from J, leaving 14 bases between them. The germline gives CDR1 SNHLY, CDR2 FYNNEI. This CDR3 is CASSPDRHPNQPQHF. The DNA for the CDR3 is TGTGCCAGCAGTCCCGACAGGCATCCCAATCAGCCCCAGCATTTT.

V and J are TRBV12-3 or TRBV12-4 and TRBJ1-5; possibly TRBD1 for D (5 bases). V lost 3 bases and J lost 5, with 23 bases in between. CDR3 length: 18 amino acids. The CDR3 DNA sequence: TGTGCCAGCAGTTTCATCCGGGGCACCCTAATTGGGGATCAGCCCCAGCATTTT. Protein: CASSFIRGTLIGDQPQHF.